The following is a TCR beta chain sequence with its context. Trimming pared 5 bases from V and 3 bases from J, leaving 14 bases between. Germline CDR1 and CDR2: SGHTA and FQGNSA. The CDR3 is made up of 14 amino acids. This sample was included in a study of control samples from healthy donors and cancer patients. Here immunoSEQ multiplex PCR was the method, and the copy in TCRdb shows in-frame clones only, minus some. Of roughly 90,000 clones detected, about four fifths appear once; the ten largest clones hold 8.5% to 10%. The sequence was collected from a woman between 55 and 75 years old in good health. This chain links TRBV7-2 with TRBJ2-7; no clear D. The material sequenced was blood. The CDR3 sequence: CASSLEVSLYEQYF. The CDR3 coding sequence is TGTGCCAGCAGCCTAGAAGTGAGCCTCTACGAGCAGTACTTC.